Below are 23 T cell receptor beta chains sequenced from a single sample in a study of blood T cell repertoires in COVID-19. Method: immunoSEQ multiplex PCR; TCRdb's copy keeps in-frame clones and lacks some. Among more than 200,000 clones listed, around 86% were seen once. Sequencing was carried out using peripheral blood. The receptors come from a woman aged 55 to 70 with COVID-19, enrolled during active disease.

V is TRBV5-1 and J is TRBJ2-3; possibly TRBD1 for D (6 bases). This CDR3 is built from 13 residues. Germline-derived CDR1 and CDR2 are SGHRS and YFSETQ. Trimming stripped 7 bases from V and 3 bases from J, with 12 bases between. The CDR3 here is CASSSTGTDTQYF. CDR3 DNA: TGCGCCAGCTCCTCCACAGGGACAGATACGCAGTATTTT.

The chain combines TRBV11-2 with TRBJ2-1, with unresolved D. The V gene lost 1 base and the J gene lost 0 bases, with 10 bases spanning the gap. Germline CDR1 SGHAT, CDR2 FQNNGV. This CDR3 has 16 residues. The CDR3, as DNA: TGTGCCAGCAGCTTAGGTACTTTCGGCTCCTACAATGAGCAGTTCTTC. It encodes CASSLGTFGSYNEQFF.

The rearrangement uses TRBV15 and TRBJ2-6, with a tentative D call TRBD1 (6 bases). Deletions cut 5 bases from V and 2 bases from J, with 19 bases between. The germline gives CDR1 LNHNV, CDR2 YYDKDF (reference sequence). This CDR3 region has 18 residues. CDR3 protein: CATSRGLLYRAGANVLTF. CDR3 nucleotides: TGTGCCACCAGCCGGGGATTACTGTACAGGGCTGGGGCCAACGTCCTGACTTTC. Drawing the rest from reference TRBV15 and TRBJ2-6, the complete variable domain is DAMVIQNPRYQVTQFGKPVTLSCSQTLNHNVMYWYQQKSSQAPKLLFHYYDKDFNNEADTPDNFQSRRPNTSFCFLDIRSPGLGDTAMYLCATSRGLLYRAGANVLTFGAGSRLTVL.

This chain connects TRBV19 to TRBJ2-2, with 7 bases aligning to TRBD2. This CDR3 comprises 15 residues. Trimming took 6 bases from V and 2 from J; bases not matched to a gene: 6. Germline assignment: CDR1 LNHDA and CDR2 SQIVND (reference sequence). The DNA for the CDR3 is TGTGCCAGTAGGCGTCGCGGGAGTAACACCGGGGAGCTGTTTTTT. Translating it yields CASRRRGSNTGELFF.

This clone was observed once. The rearrangement joins TRBV2 to TRBJ1-6; a weak D match, TRBD1 (5 bases). The CDR3 consists of 16 residues. V was cut by 4 bases and J by 6 bases, with 16 bases left in between. Germline CDR1 and CDR2: SNHLY and FYNNEI. CDR3 sequence (DNA): TGTGCCAGCAGTGGGCAGGGCGGTGGGTTTAATTCACCCCTCCACTTT. Its translation: CASSGQGGGFNSPLHF. Variable domain in full (rest from reference TRBV2 and TRBJ1-6): EPEVTQTPSHQVTQMGQEVILRCVPISNHLYFYWYRQILGQKVEFLVSFYNNEISEKSEIFDDQFSVERPDGSNFTLKIRSTKLEDSAMYFCASSGQGGGFNSPLHFGNGTRLTVT.

V gene TRBV19 combines with J gene TRBJ1-2; TRBD1 matches at 7 bases. V dropped 6 bases and J dropped 2; count of bases not matched to a gene: 12. Germline V gives CDR1 LNHDA, CDR2 SQIVND (reference sequence). The CDR3 extends over 16 amino acids. The CDR3 bases are TGTGCCAGTAGCCTACTCCGACAGGGAGAAAACTATGGCTACACCTTC. Its translation: CASSLLRQGENYGYTF.

The V and J genes are TRBV7-9 and TRBJ2-5; 7 bases fit TRBD1. The trim removed 3 bases at V and 5 bases at J, leaving 9 bases unmatched. The germline V gene encodes CDR1 SEHNR and CDR2 FQNEAQ (reference sequence). This CDR3 is 15 amino acids long. CDR3 bases: TGTGCCAGCAGCTTCTTTGGACAGGATCGTGAGACCCAGTACTTC. Translated, it gives CASSFFGQDRETQYF.

The chain carries TRBV28 and TRBJ1-6; 10 bases fit TRBD1. V dropped 5 bases and J dropped 6; count of bases not matched to a gene: 4. Germline lookup yields CDR1 MDHEN and CDR2 SYDVKM. The CDR3 has 15 amino acids. The CDR3 sequence: CASSGQGGGNSPLHF. For the CDR3, the DNA is TGTGCCAGCAGTGGACAGGGGGGAGGTAATTCACCCCTCCACTTT.

The rearrangement links TRBV4-1 to TRBJ1-1, with D possibly TRBD1 on 6 matching bases. Trimming took 0 bases from V and 4 from J, leaving 12 bases between them. Germline V gives CDR1 MGHRA, CDR2 YSYEKL. The CDR3 sequence is 15 residues long. The CDR3 DNA is TGCGCCAGCAGCCAAGATACGGCAGGGGTCACTGAAGCTTTCTTT. It is translated as CASSQDTAGVTEAFF.

A few counts support this clone. This sequence joins TRBV5-1 and TRBJ2-3, with a possible D match to TRBD1 (5 bases). V was clipped by 3 bases and J by 1 base, with 15 bases between them. CDR1 SGHRS and CDR2 YFSETQ come from the germline V gene. The CDR3 has 16 amino acids. CDR3 sequence reads: CASSYNAGPRTDTQYF. CDR3 DNA sequence: TGCGCCAGCAGCTACAATGCAGGGCCTCGCACAGATACGCAGTATTTT.

V is TRBV5-1 and J is TRBJ2-1, with 8 bases lining up with TRBD2. Germline values: CDR1 SGHRS, CDR2 YFSETQ. With 2 bases clipped from V and 2 bases from J, the junction kept 6 bases outside the gene matches. The CDR3 is made up of 16 amino acids. The CDR3 protein is CASSLAGTRTYNEQFF. For the CDR3, the DNA is TGCGCCAGCAGCTTAGCGGGGACTAGGACCTACAATGAGCAGTTCTTC.

The chain recombines TRBV30 with TRBJ1-3; D is uncertain. Germline loops: CDR1 GTSNPN, CDR2 SVGIG (reference sequence). Between the trimmed V and J ends, which lost 3 bases and 2 bases, there was a span of 14 bases. The CDR3 spans 15 residues. In DNA, the CDR3 is TGTGCCTGGAGCCGGGGTCAGAATACTGGAAACACCATATATTTT. Its protein product is CAWSRGQNTGNTIYF. The full variable domain, completed using reference TRBV30 and TRBJ1-3, is SQTIHQWPATLVQPVGSPLSLECTVEGTSNPNLYWYRQAAGRGLQLLFYSVGIGQISSEVPQNLSASRPQDRQFILSSKKLLLSDSGFYLCAWSRGQNTGNTIYFGEGSWLTVV.

This clone came up once. The J gene is TRBJ1-5, the V gene TRBV19; 8 nucleotides agree with TRBD1. The V segment lost 2 bases and the J segment 6 bases; nucleotides outside the gene matches: 6. The germline V gene has CDR1 LNHDA and CDR2 SQIVND (reference sequence). The CDR3 runs to 15 residues. This CDR3 is CASSIKSRGPQPQHF. In DNA form, the CDR3 reads TGTGCCAGTAGTATAAAGTCCAGGGGGCCTCAGCCCCAGCATTTT.

CDR3 DNA: TGTGCCACCAGTGATTCCCGAGGCTGGCTGTTTTTT. Its translation is CATSDSRGWLFF. V usage is TRBV24-1 and J usage is TRBJ2-2, with D unresolved. Germline CDR1 reads KGHDR; CDR2 reads SFDVKD. CDR3 length: 12 amino acids. The V end lost 2 bases, the J end lost 13 bases, and 10 bases lay between the germline ends.

The rearrangement uses TRBV28 and TRBJ2-1; weak D call: TRBD2 (5 bases). CDR1 MDHEN and CDR2 SYDVKM come from the germline V gene. The CDR3 loop spans 17 amino acids. Trimming took 3 bases from V and 1 from J, leaving 16 bases between them. CDR3: CASSFPSTRRSYNEQFF. DNA for the CDR3: TGTGCCAGCAGTTTCCCCTCCACTAGAAGATCCTACAATGAGCAGTTCTTC.

CDR3: CAQGEYYGYTF. The CDR3 nucleotides are TGTGCCCAGGGGGAGTATTATGGCTACACCTTC. The rearrangement uses TRBV30 and TRBJ1-2; TRBD1 matches 7 bases. The V and J ends lost 8 bases and 5 bases, in that order; junction bases with no gene match: 5. The CDR3 sequence is 11 residues long. The germline CDR1 and CDR2 sequences are GTSNPN and SVGIG (reference sequence). The whole variable domain, filled in from reference TRBV30 and TRBJ1-2, reads SQTIHQWPATLVQPVGSPLSLECTVEGTSNPNLYWYRQAAGRGLQLLFYSVGIGQISSEVPQNLSASRPQDRQFILSSKKLLLSDSGFYLCAQGEYYGYTFGSGTRLTVV.

The CDR3 loop reads CASSLWGGPLEAFF. CDR3 DNA sequence: TGTGCCAGCAGTTTATGGGGAGGGCCACTCGAAGCTTTCTTT. The chain uses TRBV28 and TRBJ1-1; unclear D gene. V was cut by 0 bases and J by 8 bases, with 13 bases left in between. Germline assignment: CDR1 MDHEN and CDR2 SYDVKM. The CDR3 contains 14 residues.

The chain joins TRBV7-9 to TRBJ2-3, with 8 bases that match TRBD2. This CDR3 contains 17 residues. With V trimmed by 7 bases and J by 5 bases, 17 bases remained unmatched. Germline assignment: CDR1 SEHNR and CDR2 FQNEAQ (reference sequence). The CDR3 region has the DNA TGTGCCAGCATCCCTCGCTCCCCGGGGGCGGGAGGAGATACGCAGTATTTT. Amino acids: CASIPRSPGAGGDTQYF.

This chain links TRBV6-5 with TRBJ1-3, with no clear D. The V gene lost 0 bases and the J gene lost 0 bases, with 6 bases spanning the gap. The CDR3 covers 15 residues. CDR1 and CDR2 from the germline V gene are MNHEY and SVGAGI. CDR3 DNA sequence: TGTGCCAGCAGTTACTCGCGGGACTCTGGAAACACCATATATTTT. It is translated as CASSYSRDSGNTIYF.

This clone was seen more than once but under ten times. This chain connects TRBV7-2 to TRBJ2-5; D is perhaps TRBD1 (6 bases). Germline loops: CDR1 SGHTA, CDR2 FQGNSA. The CDR3 spans 15 residues. V was trimmed by 3 bases and J by 1 base, leaving 12 bases between them. This CDR3 reads CASSLAGQSQETQYF. For the CDR3, the DNA is TGTGCCAGCAGCTTGGCCGGACAGAGCCAAGAGACCCAGTACTTC. The complete variable domain, with remaining parts taken from reference TRBV7-2 and TRBJ2-5, reads GAGVSQSPSNKVTEKGKDVELRCDPISGHTALYWYRQSLGQGLEFLIYFQGNSAPDKSGLPSDRFSAERTGGSVSTLTIQRTQQEDSAVYLCASSLAGQSQETQYFGPGTRLLVL.

Regarding this clone: At one of its ends the junction is not consistent with the germline gene, which may arise from a read error. The rearrangement uses TRBV6-1 and TRBJ1-5, with 11 bases aligning to TRBD1. Germline V gene sequence: CDR1 MNHNS, CDR2 SASEGT. The CDR3 contains 17 residues. CDR3 region: CASREGTGGHSNQPQHF. The CDR3 DNA is TGTGCCAGCAGGGAAGGGACAGGGGGACACAGCAATCAGCCCCAGCATTTT.

CDR3 DNA: TGTGCCAGCACCCTAGCGGGAGGAGGAAATGAGCAGTTCTTC. Translated, it gives CASTLAGGGNEQFF. V usage is TRBV3-1 (or the pseudogene TRBV3-2) and J usage is TRBJ2-1; 11 bases map to TRBD2. The germline gives CDR1 LGHDT, CDR2 YNNKEL (reference sequence). Trimming removed 7 bases from V and 7 bases from J; junction bases left unmatched: 6. The CDR3 is 14 amino acids.

This sequence joins TRBV5-4 and TRBJ2-7, with D possibly TRBD2 on 6 matching bases. V lost 4 bases, J lost 0 bases, and 17 bases lay in between. The CDR3 runs 16 residues. Germline lookup yields CDR1 SGHNT and CDR2 YYREEE (reference sequence). CDR3 coding DNA: TGTGCCAGCAGCCGCGGTGTGATAGCGGACTCCTACGAGCAGTACTTC. This sequence encodes CASSRGVIADSYEQYF. Using reference TRBV5-4 and TRBJ2-7 for the parts outside the CDR3, the full variable domain is ETGVTQSPTHLIKTRGQQVTLRCSSQSGHNTVSWYQQALGQGPQFIFQYYREEENGRGNFPPRFSGLQFPNYSSELNVNALELDDSALYLCASSRGVIADSYEQYFGPGTRLTVT.